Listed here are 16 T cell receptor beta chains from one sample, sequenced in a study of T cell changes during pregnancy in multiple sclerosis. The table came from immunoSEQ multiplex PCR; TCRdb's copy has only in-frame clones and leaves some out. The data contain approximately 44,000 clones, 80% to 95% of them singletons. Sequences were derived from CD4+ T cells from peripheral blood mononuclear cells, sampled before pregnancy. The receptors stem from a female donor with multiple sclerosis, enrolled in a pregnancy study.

CDR3 nucleotides: TGCAGCTCCGGAGAGCGGGGAGGGGTCCGTGAGCAGTTCTTC. Translation gives CSSGERGGVREQFF. The chain has TRBV29-1 and TRBJ2-1; 7 bases are shared with TRBD2. Germline CDR1 SQVTM, CDR2 ANQGSEA. The CDR3 is 14 residues long. With V trimmed by 8 bases and J by 9 bases, 16 bases remained unmatched.

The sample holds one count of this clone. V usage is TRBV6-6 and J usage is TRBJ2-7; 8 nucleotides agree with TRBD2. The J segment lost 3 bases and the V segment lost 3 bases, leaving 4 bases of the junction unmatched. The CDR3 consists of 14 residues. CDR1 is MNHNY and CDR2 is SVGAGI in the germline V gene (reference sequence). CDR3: CASSYSGEGYEQYF. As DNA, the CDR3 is TGTGCCAGCAGTTATAGCGGGGAGGGCTACGAGCAGTACTTC.

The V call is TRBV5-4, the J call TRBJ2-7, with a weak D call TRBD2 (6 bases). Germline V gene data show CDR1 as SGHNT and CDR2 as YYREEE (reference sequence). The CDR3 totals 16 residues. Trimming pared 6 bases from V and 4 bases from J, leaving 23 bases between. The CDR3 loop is CASTLNSGGALYEQYF. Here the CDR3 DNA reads TGTGCCAGCACCCTGAACAGCGGCGGGGCTTTATACGAGCAGTACTTC.

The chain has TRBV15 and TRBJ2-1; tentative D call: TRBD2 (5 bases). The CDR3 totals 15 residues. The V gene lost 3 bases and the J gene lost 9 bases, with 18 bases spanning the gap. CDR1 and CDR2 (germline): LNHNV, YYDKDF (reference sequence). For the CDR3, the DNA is TGTGCCACCAGCAGGGGTGGGAAAGGTCGGGGTGAGCAGTTCTTC. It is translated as CATSRGGKGRGEQFF.

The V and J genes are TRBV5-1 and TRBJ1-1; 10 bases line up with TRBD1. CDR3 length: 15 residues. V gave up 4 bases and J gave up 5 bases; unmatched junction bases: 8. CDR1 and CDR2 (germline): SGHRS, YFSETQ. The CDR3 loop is CASSLTGTGVTEAFF. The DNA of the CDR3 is TGCGCCAGCAGCCTCACCGGGACAGGGGTTACTGAAGCTTTCTTT.

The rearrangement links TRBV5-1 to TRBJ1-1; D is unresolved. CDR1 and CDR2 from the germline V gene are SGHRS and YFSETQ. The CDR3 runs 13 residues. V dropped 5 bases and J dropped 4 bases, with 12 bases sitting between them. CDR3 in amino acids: CASRYDGSTEAFF. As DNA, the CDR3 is TGCGCCAGCAGATACGACGGGAGCACTGAAGCTTTCTTT.

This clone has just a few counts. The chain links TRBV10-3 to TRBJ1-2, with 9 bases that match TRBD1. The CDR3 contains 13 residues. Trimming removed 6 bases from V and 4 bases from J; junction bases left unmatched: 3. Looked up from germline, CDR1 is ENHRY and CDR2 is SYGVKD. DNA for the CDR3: TGTGCCATCAGAGCGACAGGGGGCTATGGCTACACCTTC. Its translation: CAIRATGGYGYTF.

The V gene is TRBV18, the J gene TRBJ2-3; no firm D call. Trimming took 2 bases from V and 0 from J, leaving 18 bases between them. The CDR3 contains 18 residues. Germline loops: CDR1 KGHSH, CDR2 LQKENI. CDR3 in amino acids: CASSPIGTVPSSTDTQYF. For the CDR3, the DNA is TGTGCCAGCTCACCAATTGGCACCGTACCCTCTAGCACAGATACGCAGTATTTT.

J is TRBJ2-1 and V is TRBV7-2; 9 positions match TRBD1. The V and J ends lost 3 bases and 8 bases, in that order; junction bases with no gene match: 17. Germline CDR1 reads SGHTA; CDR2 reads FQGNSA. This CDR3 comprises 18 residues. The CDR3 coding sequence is TGTGCCAGCAGCTTTATGATCCACAGGAGGGACAGGGTTGATGAGCAGTTCTTC. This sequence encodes CASSFMIHRRDRVDEQFF.

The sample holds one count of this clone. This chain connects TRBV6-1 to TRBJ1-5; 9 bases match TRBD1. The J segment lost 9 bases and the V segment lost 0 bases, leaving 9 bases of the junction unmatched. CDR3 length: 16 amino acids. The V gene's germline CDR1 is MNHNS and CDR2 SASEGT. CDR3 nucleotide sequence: TGTGCCAGCAGTGAAGCGCGGGGACAGGGAAAGCGGCCCCAGCATTTT. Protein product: CASSEARGQGKRPQHF.

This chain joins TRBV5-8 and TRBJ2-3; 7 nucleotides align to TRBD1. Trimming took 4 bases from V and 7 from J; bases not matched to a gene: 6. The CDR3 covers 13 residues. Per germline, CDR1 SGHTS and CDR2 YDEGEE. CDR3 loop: CASSLGTVYTQYF. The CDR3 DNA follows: TGTGCCAGCAGCCTGGGGACAGTGTATACGCAGTATTTT. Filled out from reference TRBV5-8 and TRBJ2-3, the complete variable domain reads EAGVTQSPTHLIKTRGQQATLRCSPISGHTSVYWYQQALGLGLQFLLWYDEGEERNRGNFPPRFSGRQFPNYSSELNVNALELEDSALYLCASSLGTVYTQYFGPGTRLTVL.

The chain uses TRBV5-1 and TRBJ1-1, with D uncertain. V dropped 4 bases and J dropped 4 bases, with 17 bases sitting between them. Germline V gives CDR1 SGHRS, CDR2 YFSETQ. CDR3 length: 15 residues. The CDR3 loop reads CASSPTAGLVTEAFF. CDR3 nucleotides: TGCGCCAGCAGCCCTACGGCGGGGTTGGTCACTGAAGCTTTCTTT.

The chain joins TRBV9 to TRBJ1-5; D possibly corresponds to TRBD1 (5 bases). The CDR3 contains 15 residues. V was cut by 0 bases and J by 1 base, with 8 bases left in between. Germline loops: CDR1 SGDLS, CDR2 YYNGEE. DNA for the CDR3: TGTGCCAGCAGCGTAGGGCAGGGAAGCAATCAGCCCCAGCATTTT. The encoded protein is CASSVGQGSNQPQHF.

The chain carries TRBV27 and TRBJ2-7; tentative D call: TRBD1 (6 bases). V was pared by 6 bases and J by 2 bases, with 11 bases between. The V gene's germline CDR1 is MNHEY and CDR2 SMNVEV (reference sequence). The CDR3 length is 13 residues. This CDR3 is CASRATGAYEQYF. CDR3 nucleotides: TGTGCCAGCAGGGCGACAGGAGCCTACGAGCAGTACTTC.

This chain's CDR3 is CASSWRGQYNEQFF. Written as DNA, the CDR3 is TGTGCCAGTTCCTGGAGGGGGCAATACAATGAGCAGTTCTTC. The chain couples TRBV27 to TRBJ2-1; D is perhaps TRBD1 (7 bases). Germline V gives CDR1 MNHEY, CDR2 SMNVEV (reference sequence). V lost 9 bases to trimming and J lost 4 bases, with 16 bases between them. This CDR3 is 14 amino acids long.

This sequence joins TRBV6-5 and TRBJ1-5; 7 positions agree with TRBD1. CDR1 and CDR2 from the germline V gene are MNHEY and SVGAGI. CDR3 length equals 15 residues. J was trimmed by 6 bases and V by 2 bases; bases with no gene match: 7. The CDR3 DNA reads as TGTGCCAGCAGTTACGGCAGGGGGTCGGGTCAGCCCCAGCATTTT. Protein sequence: CASSYGRGSGQPQHF.